The 18 T cell receptor beta chains reported below all come from one sample, sequenced in a study of T-cell reconstitution after alpha-beta-depleted transplantation in children. General study results and limits: Once a year had passed after transplant, T-cell counts and diversity came mostly from newly produced T cells.

These receptors' antigens are unknown. This sample's TCRbeta library carried unique molecular identifier barcodes. TCRdb fed the PCR reads into MiXCR, producing one record per CDR3 protein. In the table there are about 300,000 distinct CDR3 sequences, roughly 7.8% of which are singletons. The starting material was peripheral blood, obtained 360 days after TCRalphabeta/CD19-depleted stem cell transplant. The receptors were sampled from a female patient aged 2-15 years who had a stem cell transplant for Fanconi anemia, so the T cells may come from the graft donor.

The table lists this clonotype with many counts. V gene TRBV7-8 combines with J gene TRBJ2-7; D is perhaps TRBD1 (5 bases). Germline CDR1 and CDR2: SGHVS and FQNEAQ. V was shortened by 3 bases and J by 4 bases, with 13 bases between the two germline ends. The CDR3 runs 14 residues. CDR3 sequence: CASSLGGAQYEQYF. The CDR3, as DNA: TGTGCCAGCAGCTTGGGTGGGGCTCAATACGAGCAGTACTTC.

This clonotype was found many times. The chain combines TRBV15 with TRBJ2-1; 7 bases match TRBD1. The junction had 10 bases not matched to a gene; V was cut back by 3 bases and J by 2 bases. Germline assignment: CDR1 LNHNV and CDR2 YYDKDF (reference sequence). The CDR3 length is 17 residues. The CDR3 DNA sequence: TGTGCCACCAGCAGGCAACATCCGACAGGGACCTACAATGAGCAGTTCTTC. Translated: CATSRQHPTGTYNEQFF. Using reference TRBV15 and TRBJ2-1 for the parts outside the CDR3, the full variable domain is DAMVIQNPRYQVTQFGKPVTLSCSQTLNHNVMYWYQQKSSQAPKLLFHYYDKDFNNEADTPDNFQSRRPNTSFCFLDIRSPGLGDTAMYLCATSRQHPTGTYNEQFFGPGTRLTVL.

This clonotype was detected only a few times. The DNA for the CDR3 is TGTGCCAGCAGCGCACACACCTTGGCAGATACGCAGTATTTT. Its protein product is CASSAHTLADTQYF. The chain has TRBV7-3 and TRBJ2-3; the D is unclear. The germline gives CDR1 SGHTA, CDR2 FQGTGA. Trimming pared 5 bases from V and 4 bases from J, leaving 13 bases between. The CDR3 is 14 amino acids.

This clonotype was picked up many times. The chain has TRBV5-4 and TRBJ2-3; 16 bases fit TRBD2. The ends lost 5 bases at V and 6 bases at J; junction bases unmatched: 12. The germline V gene has CDR1 SGHNT and CDR2 YYREEE (reference sequence). CDR3 length equals 18 residues. The DNA of the CDR3 is TGTGCCAGCAGGGGGTCGGGACTAGCGGGAGGGCCCTCGGATACGCAGTATTTT. Protein product: CASRGSGLAGGPSDTQYF.

This clonotype has more than one count but fewer than ten. The J gene is TRBJ1-5, the V gene TRBV5-1; tentative D call: TRBD1 (5 bases). The CDR3 covers 14 residues. Germline CDR1 is SGHRS and CDR2 is YFSETQ. The V gene lost 0 bases and the J gene lost 7 bases, with 11 bases spanning the gap. In DNA form, the CDR3 reads TGCGCCAGCAGCTTGGGTGGAGGGGCCCAGCCCCAGCATTTT. It encodes CASSLGGGAQPQHF. Full variable domain (outside the CDR3, taken from reference TRBV5-1 and TRBJ1-5): KAGVTQTPRYLIKTRGQQVTLSCSPISGHRSVSWYQQTPGQGLQFLFEYFSETQRNKGNFPGRFSGRQFSNSRSEMNVSTLELGDSALYLCASSLGGGAQPQHFGDGTRLSIL.

This clonotype was recorded a few times. The rearrangement joins TRBV18 to TRBJ2-1; TRBD2 aligns across 8 bases. The V gene's germline CDR1 is KGHSH and CDR2 LQKENI. This CDR3 has 17 residues. The junction had 10 bases not matched to a gene; V was cut back by 6 bases and J by 0 bases. The DNA of the CDR3 is TGTGCCAGCTCCTCTCCAGGGAGCGGGAGCTCCTACAATGAGCAGTTCTTC. This translates into CASSSPGSGSSYNEQFF.

As regards this clonotype: This likely traces to a read error, being one base from a far larger clone. The gene calls are TRBV2 and TRBJ1-1, with D unclear. CDR1 and CDR2 from the germline V gene are SNHLY and FYNNEI. This CDR3 has 13 amino acids. For the CDR3, the DNA is TGTGCCAACAGTGTCCGGGGGAACACTGAAGCTTTCTTT. Residues: CANSVRGNTEAFF.

This clonotype was seen many times. The gene calls are TRBV5-1 and TRBJ2-1; no reliable D call. The CDR3 spans 13 residues. V lost 0 bases and J 10 bases, leaving 11 bases between the germline ends. Per germline, CDR1 SGHRS and CDR2 YFSETQ. CDR3 bases: TGCGCCAGCAGCTTGGGGTTAACTGGAGAGCAGTTCTTC. The encoded protein is CASSLGLTGEQFF.

This clonotype has a count of ten or more. V usage is TRBV12-3 or TRBV12-4 and J usage is TRBJ1-1, with D tentatively TRBD1 (5 bases). Trimming shortened V by 3 bases and J by 3 bases, and 8 bases separated the two germline ends. The CDR3 has 13 residues. The DNA for the CDR3 is TGTGCCAGCAGTTTCTCCAGGGACACTGAAGCTTTCTTT. As protein: CASSFSRDTEAFF.

This sequence joins TRBV19 and TRBJ2-1; D is perhaps TRBD1 (5 bases). The germline V gene encodes CDR1 LNHDA and CDR2 SQIVND (reference sequence). Deletions cut 4 bases from V and 1 base from J, with 14 bases between. The CDR3 length is 16 residues. CDR3 protein: CASSTRAPGSYNEQFF. For the CDR3, the DNA is TGTGCCAGTAGTACCCGGGCCCCAGGGTCCTACAATGAGCAGTTCTTC.

In this sample, this clonotype turned up many times. The rearrangement links TRBV14 to TRBJ2-3, with a possible D match to TRBD1 (5 bases). CDR1 is SGHDN and CDR2 is FVKESK in the germline V gene. Trimming removed 1 base from V and 2 bases from J, with 22 bases in between. The CDR3 loop spans 19 amino acids. CDR3: CASSQVGFWGTRLTDTQYF. CDR3 sequence (DNA): TGTGCCAGCAGCCAAGTCGGGTTCTGGGGCACACGACTCACAGATACGCAGTATTTT.

This clonotype was recorded many times. The chain combines TRBV7-6 with TRBJ1-1; D uncertain. The ends were cut back, 5 bases at V and 3 bases at J, with 19 bases in the middle. CDR1 SGHVS and CDR2 FNYEAQ come from the germline V gene. The CDR3 runs to 16 residues. In nucleotides, the CDR3 is TGTGCCAGCAGCCGGGCCGGATGGGTAAAGGACACTGAAGCTTTCTTT. Translation gives CASSRAGWVKDTEAFF.

This clonotype was seen at least ten times. This chain links TRBV20-1 with TRBJ2-7; D is perhaps TRBD1 or TRBD2 (5 bases each). The CDR3 totals 14 residues. The V gene lost 2 bases and the J gene lost 4 bases, with 15 bases spanning the gap. CDR1 and CDR2 from the germline V gene are DFQATT and SNEGSKA (reference sequence). The CDR3 reads CSARPTRGEYEQYF. CDR3 sequence (DNA): TGCAGTGCTAGACCTACACGAGGGGAATACGAGCAGTACTTC.

Ten or more counts support this clonotype. A read error may produce the germline difference seen at one junction end. The chain employs TRBV6-6 and TRBJ2-1; tentatively, D is TRBD2 (6 bases). Germline-derived CDR1 and CDR2 are MNHNY and SVGAGI (reference sequence). The CDR3 has 12 residues. The CDR3 reads CASSSRTGSSIF. CDR3 DNA sequence: TGTGCCAGCAGTTCGAGGACCGGGAGTTCGATCTTC.

J is TRBJ1-5 and V is TRBV28; TRBD1 aligns across 10 bases. Trimming at V came to 5 bases and at J to 7 bases, leaving 11 bases not matched to a gene. The germline gives CDR1 MDHEN, CDR2 SYDVKM. The CDR3 runs to 16 residues. CDR3 residues: CASSNWGGQGYQPQHF. The DNA of the CDR3 is TGTGCCAGCAGTAACTGGGGGGGACAGGGGTACCAGCCCCAGCATTTT.

A few counts support this clonotype. The V and J genes are TRBV13 and TRBJ1-1; perhaps TRBD1 as D (5 bases). The CDR3 is 13 amino acids. The germline CDR1 and CDR2 sequences are PRHDT and FYEKMQ (reference sequence). V was cut by 6 bases and J by 6 bases, with 14 bases left in between. CDR3 sequence reads: CASRPAGGAEAFF. In nucleotides, the CDR3 is TGTGCCAGCAGGCCCGCGGGGGGGGCTGAAGCTTTCTTT.

This clonotype has just a few counts. The J gene is TRBJ2-4, the V gene TRBV5-1; 11 nucleotides agree with TRBD2. The CDR3 is 18 residues long. Per germline, CDR1 SGHRS and CDR2 YFSETQ. V dropped 2 bases and J dropped 0; count of bases not matched to a gene: 7. The CDR3 DNA reads TGCGCCAGCAGCTTTGGGACTAGCGGAGCACTAGCCAAAAACATTCAGTACTTC. Residues: CASSFGTSGALAKNIQYF.

The gene calls are TRBV3-1 and TRBJ2-1; a possible D gene is TRBD1 (6 bases). V dropped 3 bases and J dropped 4 bases, with 13 bases sitting between them. Germline CDR1 reads LGHDT; CDR2 reads YNNKEL (reference sequence). CDR3 size: 15 residues. CDR3 residues: CASSQGAWGYNEQFF. The DNA of the CDR3 is TGTGCCAGCAGCCAGGGGGCCTGGGGTTACAATGAGCAGTTCTTC.